Here is one T cell receptor beta chain with its context. This clonotype has a count of ten or more. Its antigen has not been determined. No clone much larger than this one lies a single base away; base qualities are absent. These data originate in a study of T cells in Graves' hyperthyroidism and ophthalmopathy (dated by TCRdb to between 2018 and 2020). For the wider study: Peripheral blood was collected at initial diagnosis, before any treatment. Prospective prediction of ophthalmopathy was tested in an independent validation cohort of 18 to 20 hyperthyroidism patients and 15 to 17 patients who later progressed to ophthalmopathy. For training and testing, the 100 or so patients in the discovery cohort were randomly divided in a 7:3 ratio. TCR Vbeta CDR3 sequencing of roughly 140 peripheral blood samples (over 40 ophthalmopathy, about 74 hyperthyroidism and approximately 17 progressor patients) is reported in the paper. A discovery cohort of about 100 patients, roughly 43 with Graves' ophthalmopathy and over 55 with stable Graves' hyperthyroidism, was used to find distinguishing TCR V-J signatures. After sampling, hyperthyroidism patients received methimazole starting at 30 mg daily, and ophthalmopathy patients received high-dose intravenous methylprednisolone. In more than 5 Graves' hyperthyroidism patients, the study also compared T-cell repertoires from thyroid tissue with T-cell repertoires from blood. General study outcomes and caveats: In validation, the model predicted progression to ophthalmopathy with around 71% sensitivity and about 72% specificity, a median of 6.5 months before onset. Most expanded thyroid clonotypes (frequency above 0.001) were also found in blood, which suggests that blood repertoires may mirror thyroid immune responses. A 13 V-J signature model separated ophthalmopathy from stable hyperthyroidism, with nearly 90% sensitivity and about 81% specificity in cross-validation and 80%/75% in testing. No statistical method was used to set the sample size in advance, and investigators knew the group allocation.

From cysteine to phenylalanine, the CDR3 is 17 amino acids long. Here the CDR3 DNA is all that survives: 51 bases in frame from base 1. V and J are truncated by 0 bases and 3 bases respectively, leaving an intervening sequence of 17 bases. The germline V gene (reference sequence) supplies CDR1 SEHNR and CDR2 FQNEAQ. The TCR beta CDR3 regions were amplified from the RNA transcripts. The first round of RT-PCR for the TCR CDR3 was performed with the HTBI primer set and the Qiagen OneStep RT-PCR kit. Libraries were constructed in a second round of multiplex PCR, after which size selection and purification were carried out. Libraries were sequenced paired-end with 100 bp reads on an Illumina HiSeq2000. Per the source publication's procedure: SOAPnuke was used to process the raw data, removing reads that contained adapters or uncalled bases, had a mean Phred below 15, or lacked an exact match to the constant primer or identifier. COPE v1.2.5 was used to merge the high-quality paired reads, and each unique nucleotide sequence was defined as a clonotype. Clonotypes were aligned to IMGT TRBV, TRBD and TRBJ reference segments using MiTCR v1.1. Only V-J combinations with frequency above 0.0001, covering approximately 99% of repertoires, were analysed. The TCS score was defined as the ratio of F50 (clonal expansion) to E x V (chaos), calculated using BLOSUM62-based TCRdist between CDR3 peptides within each V-J. Welch's t-statistics and random forest reduced 514 V-J features to 13, which were used in a naive Bayes classifier (R e1071). Using fastp at Q25 and MiXCR, TCRdb reprocessed the public reads and kept productive beta chains. CDR3 protein sequences are deduplicated, and each keeps its most common genes and DNA. The V and J calls shown here were made by TCRdb, not taken from the authors' results. This sample has more than 650,000 distinct CDR3 sequences in its table, and approximately 15% of those were observed once. Roughly a tenth of the sample is taken by the ten largest.

Stable Graves' hyperthyroidism was defined as the absence of progression to ophthalmopathy over 18 months of follow-up. Hyperthyroidism patients were aged 18 to 65 years and newly diagnosed, with disease duration of less than 2 months. The study excluded patients with uncontrolled infections, other autoimmune diseases, pregnancy or lactation. Diagnoses relied on clinical symptoms, serum thyroxine and TRAb, thyroid ultrasound and orbital computed tomography. PBMCs were separated from over 9 ml of fresh peripheral blood using Ficoll-Paque density gradient centrifugation. Total RNA was extracted with Trizol reagent, and quality was checked on an Agilent 2100 Bioanalyzer.

The source material was blood. This clonotype was obtained from a young woman with Graves' hyperthyroidism. The chain couples TRBV7-9 to TRBJ1-1; a weak D assignment points to TRBD1 (6 bases agree). The sequenced DNA: TGTGCCAGCAGCTTAGCCGCTTACCGGGACACCCACACTGAAGCTTTCTTT. This codes for CASSLAAYRDTHTEAFF.